This T cell receptor (beta chain) comes out of a study of shared clonotypes between healthy human individuals. Study information: Donors consisted of a couple of women and a few men between 18 and 49.

The CDR3 has 16 residues. Unmatched junction bases numbered 12, after V lost 4 bases and J lost 6 bases. Per the germline V gene, CDR1 is SGHRS and CDR2 is YFSETQ. Investigators divided CD4+ cells into CD45RA+ naive and CD45RA-negative memory subsets. The repertoire was sequenced with immunoSEQ multiplex PCR; TCRdb's copy has only in-frame clones and lacks some. The sample shows over a million clones, approximately 72% of them seen only once. This sequence originates from a man between 18 and 35 years old in good health. What was sequenced was memory CD4+ T cells sorted from blood. Specified subset: CD45RA-negative fraction. V is TRBV5-1 and J is TRBJ2-1; 8 bases are a match to TRBD1. Here the CDR3 reads CASSERTGTHGNEQFF. The CDR3 DNA follows: TGCGCCAGCAGCGAAAGGACAGGGACTCACGGCAATGAGCAGTTCTTC.